This TCR beta chain was found in a study of blood T cell repertoires in COVID-19. Study overall: The samples span acute and convalescent COVID-19 from the United States, Italy and Spain. PBMCs, B-cell-depleted T cells, or T cells were the source of the cDNA or gDNA that made up the material.

As processed by the authors: Using reference gene primer amplification, nucleated cell counts were estimated. Using immunoSEQ multiplex PCR, the repertoire was profiled, and TCRdb retains in-frame clones only, with some absent. For V, J and clone size, that table is used; D and trimming come from the DNA. The data hold a few hundred thousand clones, with approximately 88% observed a single time. The CDR3 runs to 15 residues. V was clipped by 1 base and J by 5 bases; unmatched bases: 6. Germline V CDR1 and CDR2: SGHNT, YYREEE (reference sequence). In this sample, this clone turned up once. The gene calls are TRBV5-4 and TRBJ2-5; 9 nucleotides match TRBD2. Sequenced material: peripheral blood. The clonotype comes from a woman in her twenties or thirties who had recovered from COVID-19. The CDR3 loop reads CASSLWAGGPETQYF. The CDR3 coding sequence is TGTGCCAGCAGCTTGTGGGCGGGGGGGCCGGAGACCCAGTACTTC.